Below, 24 T cell receptor beta chains from the same sample are listed, as sequenced in a study of a mutant IDH1 vaccine in newly diagnosed glioma. These receptors' targets are unknown. Sequencing used immunoSEQ multiplex PCR; TCRdb keeps in-frame clones, though not all of them. The top ten clones hold about 3.6% of a sample with almost 30,000 clones, about nine tenths of them seen once. Time point noted: week 5, during vaccination. The study gave 300 ug of mutant IDH1 20-mer peptide per vaccine dose, with topical imiquimod. The sample in question was peripheral blood mononuclear cells (PBMCs), obtained from a glioma patient whose treatment included an IDH1 peptide vaccine. The receptors come from a woman aged 35 to 49 with glioma. Some clones in this sample may be carry-over from other donors' samples.

The rearrangement joins TRBV19 to TRBJ2-1, with TRBD2 matching over 8 bases. After removal of 6 bases from V and 8 bases from J, the junction contained 12 bases not matched to a gene. Germline V lookup: CDR1 LNHDA, CDR2 SQIVND (reference sequence). This CDR3 comprises 15 residues. DNA for the CDR3: TGTGCCAGTAGAACGCGGGGGGCCGGTCCCCATGAGCAGTTCTTC. Translating it yields CASRTRGAGPHEQFF.

The chain employs TRBV29-1 and TRBJ1-1, with TRBD1 matching 7 bases. Germline V gives CDR1 SQVTM, CDR2 ANQGSEA. The CDR3 length is 20 residues. After removal of 4 bases from V and 2 bases from J, the junction contained 25 bases not matched to a gene. CDR3 DNA sequence: TGCAGCGTTGGTTCCGGCCAGCCTCCCCCGGGACAGCTTCTAAACACTGAAGCTTTCTTT. Amino acids: CSVGSGQPPPGQLLNTEAFF.

The chain links TRBV7-9 to TRBJ1-2, with 7 bases lining up with TRBD1. The CDR3 has 16 amino acids. Looked up from germline, CDR1 is SEHNR and CDR2 is FQNEAQ (reference sequence). With 8 bases clipped from V and 1 base from J, the junction kept 13 bases outside the gene matches. CDR3 region: CASGGGSQGDNYGYTF. The CDR3 nucleotides are TGTGCCAGCGGAGGGGGCAGCCAAGGGGATAACTATGGCTACACCTTC.

Only one count was recorded for this clone. The chain carries TRBV9 and TRBJ2-3, with D hard to call. The CDR3 extends over 16 amino acids. The germline V gene has CDR1 SGDLS and CDR2 YYNGEE. Trimming took off 0 bases at V and 0 bases at J, with 11 bases between the two ends. The CDR3 nucleotides are TGTGCCAGCAGCGTAGGTGGCAGTACTAGCACAGATACGCAGTATTTT. This translates into CASSVGGSTSTDTQYF.

The rearrangement uses TRBV6-5 and TRBJ1-2; D possibly corresponds to TRBD1 (5 bases). CDR1 and CDR2 (germline): MNHEY, SVGAGI. Deletions cut 1 base from V and 2 bases from J, with 8 bases between. The CDR3 is 14 amino acids. The CDR3 DNA follows: TGTGCCAGCAGTTACTTTGGGACGAACTATGGCTACACCTTC. Translating gives CASSYFGTNYGYTF.

This chain joins TRBV25-1 and TRBJ2-7; weak D call: TRBD2 (5 bases). This CDR3 has 15 residues. Trimming left V 8 bases short and J 4 bases short, with 21 bases between. CDR1 is MGHDK, CDR2 SYGVNS, per germline. DNA for the CDR3: TGTGCCAGCGCCCCCCCCCTAGCCGCCTGTTACGAGCAGTACTTC. It translates to CASAPPLAACYEQYF.

This clone was found once. The chain joins TRBV6-5 to TRBJ1-1, with a weak D call TRBD1 (6 bases). V dropped 6 bases and J dropped 1 base, with 15 bases sitting between them. Germline V gene lookup returns CDR1 MNHEY and CDR2 SVGAGI. The CDR3 length is 15 residues. CDR3 nucleotide sequence: TGTGCCAGCAGACCAGGGGCGTTTAGGAACACTGAAGCTTTCTTT. It encodes CASRPGAFRNTEAFF.

The chain links TRBV10-2 to TRBJ2-2; possible D gene TRBD1, 6 bases. In germline, CDR1 is WSHSY, CDR2 SAAADI. V lost 6 bases and J lost 7, with 18 bases in between. The CDR3 totals 15 residues. The CDR3 sequence is CASREGVLLVGELFF. DNA of the CDR3: TGCGCCAGCAGAGAGGGGGTCCTCCTCGTCGGGGAGCTGTTTTTT.

The chain joins TRBV5-4 to TRBJ2-1; possibly TRBD2 for D (8 bases). CDR3 length: 18 amino acids. Germline V gene data show CDR1 as SGHNT and CDR2 as YYREEE (reference sequence). The V end lost 3 bases, the J end lost 2 bases, and 21 bases lay between the germline ends. As DNA, the CDR3 is TGTGCCAGCAGCTACGGGAGGGGGCGCGACGTCCCCTACAATGAGCAGTTCTTC. Its protein product is CASSYGRGRDVPYNEQFF. The variable domain in full, with the rest retrieved from reference TRBV5-4 and TRBJ2-1, is ETGVTQSPTHLIKTRGQQVTLRCSSQSGHNTVSWYQQALGQGPQFIFQYYREEENGRGNFPPRFSGLQFPNYSSELNVNALELDDSALYLCASSYGRGRDVPYNEQFFGPGTRLTVL.

This rearrangement joins TRBV7-6 to TRBJ2-7, with a tentative D call TRBD2 (5 bases). In germline, CDR1 is SGHVS, CDR2 FNYEAQ. The germline V and J ends were trimmed by 5 bases and 5 bases, with 19 bases remaining between them. The CDR3 sequence is 15 residues long. CDR3 loop: CASSRGRPPEHEQYF. The CDR3 DNA is TGTGCCAGCAGCCGCGGGCGACCTCCCGAGCACGAGCAGTACTTC.

The chain combines TRBV19 with TRBJ1-5, with D possibly matching TRBD1 (5 bases). This CDR3 region has 17 residues. Germline lookup yields CDR1 LNHDA and CDR2 SQIVND (reference sequence). V gave up 1 base and J gave up 0 bases, with 13 bases separating them. The CDR3: CASSIGSGDYSNQPQHF. As DNA, the CDR3 is TGTGCCAGTAGTATAGGGTCGGGGGATTATAGCAATCAGCCCCAGCATTTT.

The gene calls are TRBV19 and TRBJ2-2; D could derive from TRBD1 or TRBD2 (5 bases each). The CDR3 spans 18 residues. V lost 1 base and J lost 0, with 15 bases in between. CDR1 LNHDA and CDR2 SQIVND come from the germline V gene (reference sequence). The chain's CDR3 is CASSIVSRDQTNTGELFF. DNA of the CDR3: TGTGCCAGTAGTATAGTATCCCGGGACCAAACGAACACCGGGGAGCTGTTTTTT.

In its sample, this clone was seen a few times. The chain links TRBV4-1 to TRBJ1-1, with D unresolved. Germline V gives CDR1 MGHRA, CDR2 YSYEKL. This CDR3 has 17 residues. V gave up 4 bases and J gave up 1 base, with 19 bases separating them. CDR3 bases: TGCGCCAGCAGCCCGATACCCGTCATACAAGGGAACACTGAAGCTTTCTTT. Translation gives CASSPIPVIQGNTEAFF.

The chain uses TRBV27 and TRBJ2-5; TRBD2 is a possible D gene (6 bases). V lost 6 bases and J 1 base, leaving 9 bases between the germline ends. CDR3 length: 13 residues. The germline V gene has CDR1 MNHEY and CDR2 SMNVEV (reference sequence). The CDR3 region has the DNA TGTGCCAGCAGCCGGAGGGTCCAAGAGACCCAGTACTTC. It translates to CASSRRVQETQYF.

The chain combines TRBV6-1 with TRBJ2-7, with D possibly matching TRBD1 (5 bases). V was trimmed by 8 bases and J by 6 bases, leaving 17 bases between them. The CDR3 sequence is 13 residues long. Germline V gene sequence: CDR1 MNHNS, CDR2 SASEGT. CDR3 DNA sequence: TGTGCCAGCGGGGCAGGGAAAGGCCGCGAGCAGTACTTC. The encoded protein is CASGAGKGREQYF.

This clone is categorized as medium-sized. This chain links TRBV9 with TRBJ1-5, with D possibly being TRBD1 (5 bases). The germline gives CDR1 SGDLS, CDR2 YYNGEE. The V end lost 4 bases, the J end lost 3 bases, and 14 bases lay between the germline ends. The CDR3 extends over 15 amino acids. CDR3 sequence reads: CASSQRGVSNQPQHF. As DNA, the CDR3 is TGTGCCAGCAGCCAAAGAGGGGTTTCCAATCAGCCCCAGCATTTT.

The gene calls are TRBV5-1 and TRBJ2-7, with a weak D call TRBD1 (5 bases). The CDR3 is 13 amino acids. Germline V gene sequence: CDR1 SGHRS, CDR2 YFSETQ. V dropped 2 bases and J dropped 5 bases, with 11 bases sitting between them. CDR3 region: CASSLGARNEQYF. In nucleotides, the CDR3 is TGCGCCAGCAGCTTAGGGGCACGGAACGAGCAGTACTTC.

J is TRBJ2-2 and V is TRBV25-1, with D hard to call. V lost 2 bases to trimming and J lost 5 bases, with 6 bases between them. The CDR3 runs to 13 residues. Per the germline V gene, CDR1 is MGHDK and CDR2 is SYGVNS. The CDR3, as DNA: TGTGCCAGCAGTGAACCCGTGACCGGGGAGCTGTTTTTT. Translated: CASSEPVTGELFF.

This rearrangement joins TRBV4-1 to TRBJ2-1, with 7 bases fitting TRBD2. Germline V lookup: CDR1 MGHRA, CDR2 YSYEKL. Trimming cost V 0 bases and J 3 bases; bases outside gene matches: 11. CDR3 length: 18 amino acids. The CDR3 DNA sequence: TGCGCCAGCAGCCAAGAAGACTTAGCGGGTGCCCTCTACAATGAGCAGTTCTTC. Encoded protein: CASSQEDLAGALYNEQFF.

The chain recombines TRBV5-8 with TRBJ2-1; TRBD1 or TRBD2 may be the D gene (5 bases each). The CDR3 runs to 16 residues. The germline V gene has CDR1 SGHTS and CDR2 YDEGEE. With 0 bases removed from V and 3 bases from J, the gap between germline ends came to 13 bases. The CDR3 reads CASSLATWDGYNEQFF. The CDR3 DNA reads TGTGCCAGCAGCTTGGCGACTTGGGACGGCTACAATGAGCAGTTCTTC.

The rearrangement uses TRBV7-3 and TRBJ1-2; D possibly corresponds to TRBD1 (6 bases). The CDR3 sequence is 16 residues long. V lost 5 bases to trimming and J lost 4 bases, with 20 bases between them. CDR1 and CDR2 (germline): SGHTA, FQGTGA. CDR3 in amino acids: CASSLRANRATYGYTF. CDR3 DNA: TGTGCCAGCAGCCTCCGGGCAAACAGGGCGACCTATGGCTACACCTTC.

The chain couples TRBV7-8 to TRBJ1-1; D gene unclear. Germline CDR1 SGHVS, CDR2 FQNEAQ. CDR3 size: 11 residues. V shed 5 bases and J shed 8 bases, with 9 bases lying between them. CDR3 bases: TGTGCCAGCAGCACCAACTTAGAAGCTTTCTTT. Translation gives CASSTNLEAFF.

This rearrangement joins TRBV5-1 to TRBJ2-4, with no clear D. The germline V gene has CDR1 SGHRS and CDR2 YFSETQ. V was trimmed by 0 bases and J by 1 base, leaving 14 bases between them. The CDR3 covers 17 residues. The CDR3 DNA sequence: TGCGCCAGCAGCTTGGTTTATGGGATGGGGGCCAAAAACATTCAGTACTTC. As protein: CASSLVYGMGAKNIQYF.

The chain has TRBV19 and TRBJ2-1; no clear D gene. V lost 9 bases and J 4 bases, leaving 10 bases between the germline ends. The germline V gene encodes CDR1 LNHDA and CDR2 SQIVND (reference sequence). CDR3 length: 12 residues. DNA of the CDR3: TGTGCCAGCGGCCTTAATTACAATGAGCAGTTCTTC. Protein: CASGLNYNEQFF.